This T cell receptor beta chain was captured in a study of shared clonotypes between healthy human individuals. Data came from immunoSEQ multiplex PCR; TCRdb stores just in-frame clones and leaves some out. The table records around 510,000 clones, around 77% of them present only once. This CDR3 contains 14 residues. CDR1 is SEHNR and CDR2 is FQNEAQ in the germline V gene (reference sequence). The junction had 2 bases not matched to a gene; V was cut back by 2 bases and J by 5 bases. Worth noting for this clone: Other DNA sequences from this sample encode an identical CDR3 as well.

The genes are TRBV7-9 and TRBJ2-5; 10 nucleotides line up with TRBD2. The sequenced sample was PBMCs. The receptor comes from a woman between 40 and 50 years old in good health. Some clones in this sample may be carry-over from other donors' samples. The CDR3 reads CASSLLAGVETQYF. For the CDR3, the DNA is TGTGCCAGCAGCTTACTAGCGGGAGTGGAGACCCAGTACTTC.